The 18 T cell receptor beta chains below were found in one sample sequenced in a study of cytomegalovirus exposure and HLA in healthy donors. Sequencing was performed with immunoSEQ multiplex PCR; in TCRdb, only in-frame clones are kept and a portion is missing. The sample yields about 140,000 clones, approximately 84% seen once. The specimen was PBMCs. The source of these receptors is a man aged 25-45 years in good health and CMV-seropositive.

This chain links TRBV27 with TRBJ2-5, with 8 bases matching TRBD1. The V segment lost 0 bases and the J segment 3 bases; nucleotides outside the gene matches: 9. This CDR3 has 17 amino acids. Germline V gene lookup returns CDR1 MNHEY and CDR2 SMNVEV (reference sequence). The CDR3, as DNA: TGTGCCAGCAGTTTATCCGGGATTCGGACAGGGAAAGAGACCCAGTACTTC. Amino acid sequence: CASSLSGIRTGKETQYF.

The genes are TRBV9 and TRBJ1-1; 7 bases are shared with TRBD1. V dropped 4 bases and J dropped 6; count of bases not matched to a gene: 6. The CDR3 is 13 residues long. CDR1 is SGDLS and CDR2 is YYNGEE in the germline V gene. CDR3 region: CASSFQGGAEAFF. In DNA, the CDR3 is TGTGCCAGCAGCTTTCAAGGGGGCGCTGAAGCTTTCTTT.

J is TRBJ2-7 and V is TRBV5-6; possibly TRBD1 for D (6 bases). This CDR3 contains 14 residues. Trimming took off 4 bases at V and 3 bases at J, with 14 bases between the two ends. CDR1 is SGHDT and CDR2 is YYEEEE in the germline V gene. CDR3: CASSASGTLYEQYF. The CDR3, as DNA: TGTGCCAGCAGCGCGTCCGGGACACTCTACGAGCAGTACTTC.

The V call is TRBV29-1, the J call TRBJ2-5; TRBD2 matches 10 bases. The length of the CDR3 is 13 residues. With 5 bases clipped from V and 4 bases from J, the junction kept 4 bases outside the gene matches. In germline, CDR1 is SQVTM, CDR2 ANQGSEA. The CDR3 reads CSVPPSGRETQYF. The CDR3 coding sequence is TGCAGCGTTCCTCCTAGCGGGAGAGAGACCCAGTACTTC.

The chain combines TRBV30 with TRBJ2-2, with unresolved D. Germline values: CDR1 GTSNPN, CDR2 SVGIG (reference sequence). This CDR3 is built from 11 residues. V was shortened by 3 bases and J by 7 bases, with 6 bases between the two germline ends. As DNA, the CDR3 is TGTGCCTGGAGCCCCCACGGGGAGCTGTTTTTT. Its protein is CAWSPHGELFF.

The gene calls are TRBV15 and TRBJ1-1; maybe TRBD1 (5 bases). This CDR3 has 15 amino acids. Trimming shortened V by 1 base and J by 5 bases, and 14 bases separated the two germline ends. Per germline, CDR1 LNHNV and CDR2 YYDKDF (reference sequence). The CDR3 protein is CATSRGGGPETEAFF. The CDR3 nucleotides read TGTGCCACCAGCAGAGGGGGCGGCCCGGAGACTGAAGCTTTCTTT.

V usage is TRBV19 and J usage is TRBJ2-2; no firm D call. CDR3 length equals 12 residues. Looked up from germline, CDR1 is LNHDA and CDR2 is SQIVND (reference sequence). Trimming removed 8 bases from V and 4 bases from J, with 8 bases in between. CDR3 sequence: CASDSVTGELFF. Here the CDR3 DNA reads TGTGCCAGTGATAGTGTCACCGGGGAGCTGTTTTTT.

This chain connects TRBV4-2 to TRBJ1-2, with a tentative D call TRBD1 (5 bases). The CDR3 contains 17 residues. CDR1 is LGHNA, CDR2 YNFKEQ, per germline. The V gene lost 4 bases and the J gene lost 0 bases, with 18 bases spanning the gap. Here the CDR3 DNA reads TGTGCCAGCAGCCCGGGGGTCAGGACCCAAGCTAACTATGGCTACACCTTC. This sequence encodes CASSPGVRTQANYGYTF.

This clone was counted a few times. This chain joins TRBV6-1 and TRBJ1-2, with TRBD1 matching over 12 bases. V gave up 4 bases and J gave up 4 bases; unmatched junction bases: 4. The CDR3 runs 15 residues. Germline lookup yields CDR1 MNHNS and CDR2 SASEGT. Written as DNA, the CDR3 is TGTGCCAGCAGTGGGGGACAGGGGGCGGGCTATGGCTACACCTTC. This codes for CASSGGQGAGYGYTF.

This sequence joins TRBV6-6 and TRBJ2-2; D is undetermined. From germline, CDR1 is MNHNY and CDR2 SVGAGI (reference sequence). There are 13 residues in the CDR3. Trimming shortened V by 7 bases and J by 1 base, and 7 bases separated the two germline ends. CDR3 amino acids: CASTPVNTGELFF. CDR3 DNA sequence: TGTGCCAGCACCCCGGTGAACACCGGGGAGCTGTTTTTT.

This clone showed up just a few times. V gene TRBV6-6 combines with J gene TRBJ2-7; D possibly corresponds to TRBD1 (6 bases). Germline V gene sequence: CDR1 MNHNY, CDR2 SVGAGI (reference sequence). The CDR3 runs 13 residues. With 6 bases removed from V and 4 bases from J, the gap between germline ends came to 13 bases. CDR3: CASRETGKYEQYF. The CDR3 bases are TGTGCCAGCAGGGAGACAGGAAAATACGAGCAGTACTTC.

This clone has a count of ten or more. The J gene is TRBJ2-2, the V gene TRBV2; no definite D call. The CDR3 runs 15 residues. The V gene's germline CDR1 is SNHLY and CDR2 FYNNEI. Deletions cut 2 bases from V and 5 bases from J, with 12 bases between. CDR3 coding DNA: TGTGCCAGCAGTGAACTCCCCCCGAGGACCGGGGAGCTGTTTTTT. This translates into CASSELPPRTGELFF.

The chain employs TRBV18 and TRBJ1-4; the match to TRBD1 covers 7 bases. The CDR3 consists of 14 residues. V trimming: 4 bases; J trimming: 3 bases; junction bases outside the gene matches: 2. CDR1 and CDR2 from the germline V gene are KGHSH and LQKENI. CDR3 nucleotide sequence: TGTGCCAGCTCACAGGGGACAGCTAATGAAAAACTGTTTTTT. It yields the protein CASSQGTANEKLFF.

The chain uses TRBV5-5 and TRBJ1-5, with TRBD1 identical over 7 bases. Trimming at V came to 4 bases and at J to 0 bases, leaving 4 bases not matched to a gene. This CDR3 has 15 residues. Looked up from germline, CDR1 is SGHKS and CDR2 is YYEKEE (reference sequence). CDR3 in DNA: TGTGCCAGCAGCGGGACAGTTTATAGCAATCAGCCCCAGCATTTT. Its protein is CASSGTVYSNQPQHF. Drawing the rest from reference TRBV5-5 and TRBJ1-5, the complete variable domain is DAGVTQSPTHLIKTRGQQVTLRCSPISGHKSVSWYQQVLGQGPQFIFQYYEKEERGRGNFPDRFSARQFPNYSSELNVNALLLGDSALYLCASSGTVYSNQPQHFGDGTRLSIL.

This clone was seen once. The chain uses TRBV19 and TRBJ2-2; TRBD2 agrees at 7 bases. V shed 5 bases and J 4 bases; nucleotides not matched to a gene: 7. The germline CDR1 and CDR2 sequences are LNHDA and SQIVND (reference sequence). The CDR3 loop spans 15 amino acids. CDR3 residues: CASSLGGGGTGELFF. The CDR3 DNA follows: TGTGCCAGTAGTCTGGGCGGGGGTGGCACCGGGGAGCTGTTTTTT.

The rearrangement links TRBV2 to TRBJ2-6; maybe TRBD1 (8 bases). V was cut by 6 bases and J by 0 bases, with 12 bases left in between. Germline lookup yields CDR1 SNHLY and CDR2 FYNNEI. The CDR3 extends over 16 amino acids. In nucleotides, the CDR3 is TGTGCCAGCAGCTACAGGGGGGGCTCTGGGGCCAACGTCCTGACTTTC. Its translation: CASSYRGGSGANVLTF. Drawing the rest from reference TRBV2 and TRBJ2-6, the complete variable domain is EPEVTQTPSHQVTQMGQEVILRCVPISNHLYFYWYRQILGQKVEFLVSFYNNEISEKSEIFDDQFSVERPDGSNFTLKIRSTKLEDSAMYFCASSYRGGSGANVLTFGAGSRLTVL.

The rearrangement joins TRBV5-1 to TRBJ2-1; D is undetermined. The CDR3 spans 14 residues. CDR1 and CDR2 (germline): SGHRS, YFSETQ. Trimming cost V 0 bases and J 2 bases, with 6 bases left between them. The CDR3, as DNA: TGCGCCAGCAGCTTGGATGGCACCTACAATGAGCAGTTCTTC. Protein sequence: CASSLDGTYNEQFF.

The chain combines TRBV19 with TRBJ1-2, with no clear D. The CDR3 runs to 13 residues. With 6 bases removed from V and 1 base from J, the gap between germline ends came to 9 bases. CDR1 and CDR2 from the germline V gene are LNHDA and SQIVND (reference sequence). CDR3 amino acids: CASRAPLNYGYTF. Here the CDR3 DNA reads TGTGCCAGTAGAGCCCCCCTTAACTATGGCTACACCTTC.